This T cell receptor (beta chain) comes out of a study of response to subunit inactivated influenza vaccine. Whole-study results and caveats: Few additional T cells are recruited per seasonal influenza vaccination, authors suggested.

This clonotype showed up just once. The antigen is not known. TCRdb itself ran the RT-PCR reads through MiXCR, one entry per CDR3 protein. Of roughly 780,000 distinct CDR3 sequences detected, less than 20% appear once; the ten largest clones hold 11%. The source of this sequence is a man aged 50-60 years who received an inactivated influenza vaccine. Sequencing used PBMCs from blood, obtained around 5 days after vaccination.

The CDR3 sequence is CASSRDSGEAFF. CDR3 bases: TGTGCCAGCAGCCGGGACTCCGGCGAAGCTTTCTTT. The rearrangement links TRBV12-3 or TRBV12-4 to TRBJ1-1; D perhaps matches TRBD1 (5 bases). V was cut by 6 bases and J by 8 bases, with 13 bases left in between. CDR3 length: 12 amino acids.